This TCR beta chain was obtained from a study of blood T cell repertoires in COVID-19 (TCRdb year 2020). Background on the whole study: Collaborator samples came from the United States, Italy and Spain and covered acute and convalescent phases of COVID-19. The material from the prospective study consisted of cDNA or gDNA derived from T cells, B-cell-depleted T cells, or PBMCs. A freely available public database, intended as a resource for researchers studying the immune response to SARS-CoV-2, is where the repertoires were released. Sample metadata almost always included a de-identified subject ID, COVID-19 status, age in years and sex. Where available, HLA class I and class II types were taken from metadata supplied by the sample provider and were not determined by assay-based typing. The samples were drawn from two sources: the first 160 participants of the ongoing ImmuneRACE study, and 950 to 1,500 subjects contributed by 6 global collaborators. Subjects who had been exposed to COVID-19, were actively infected with it, or had recovered from it provided the deeply sampled blood TCRbeta repertoires that made up the dataset. The investigation overall reported the following: The amount of clinical and demographic metadata varied by source and participant and was provided uncurated.

Another Seattle source contributed samples from volunteer blood donors who had recovered from COVID-19. Each collaborating institution followed its own protocols to collect whole blood in K2EDTA tubes. For TCRbeta analysis, collaborators shipped samples as frozen whole blood, isolated PBMCs, or DNA extracted from either of those sample types. TCRbeta CDR3 regions were amplified from genomic DNA using the immunoSEQ Assay, a bias-controlled multiplex PCR. Turning to the authors' computational methods: The number of nucleated cells in each sample was estimated by amplification of reference gene primers within the assay. Sequence reads were collapsed and filtered to measure the absolute abundance of every unique TCRbeta CDR3 rearrangement. For each sample, productive Simpson clonality was calculated by taking the square root of Simpson's diversity index across productive rearrangements. Here the immuneACCESS table is served through TCRdb, limited to in-frame sequences with V and J called. Missing clones are a known gap in these copies; in checked studies unresolved V genes cover under half, and the rest lacks a known reason. V and J calls and clone size are as listed in that table; D and trimming were resolved from the DNA. This sample is represented by a few hundred thousand clones; about 85% of them were singletons. Of the sample, approximately 2.6% is held by the ten largest clones.

As to this clone: No antigen is known for it. No clone much larger than this one lies a single base away; base qualities are absent.

The receptor's source is a man over 45 who had recovered from COVID-19. Sequenced: peripheral blood.

The DNA sequence is given as TGTGCCAGCTCACCAGGGCCCTACACAGATACGCAGTATTTT. It translates as CASSPGPYTDTQYF. The chain is assembled from TRBV18 and TRBJ2-3; the D gene is unclear. The CDR3 numbers 14 residues from cysteine through phenylalanine. Only the CDR3 region is kept as DNA, spanning 42 bases read in frame from base 1. Deletion took 2 bases off V and 2 bases off J, with a span of 8 bases between the germline ends. CDR1 KGHSH and CDR2 LQKENI were looked up in the germline V gene. With the rest looked up from the reference TRBV18 and TRBJ2-3 genes rather than sequenced, the full variable domain is NAGVMQNPRHLVRRRGQEARLRCSPMKGHSHVYWYRQLPEEGLKFMVYLQKENIIDESGMPKERFSAEFPKEGPSILRIQQVVRGDSAAYFCASSPGPYTDTQYFGPGTRLTVL.